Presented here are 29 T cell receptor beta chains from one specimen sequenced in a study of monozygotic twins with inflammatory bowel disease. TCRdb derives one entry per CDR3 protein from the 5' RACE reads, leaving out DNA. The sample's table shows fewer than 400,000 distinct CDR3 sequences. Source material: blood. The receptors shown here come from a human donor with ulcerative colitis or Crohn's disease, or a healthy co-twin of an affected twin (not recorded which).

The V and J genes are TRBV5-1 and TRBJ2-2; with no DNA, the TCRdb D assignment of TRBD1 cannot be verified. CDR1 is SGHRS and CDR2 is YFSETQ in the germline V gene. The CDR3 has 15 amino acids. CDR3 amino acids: CASSPLRDARGELFF.

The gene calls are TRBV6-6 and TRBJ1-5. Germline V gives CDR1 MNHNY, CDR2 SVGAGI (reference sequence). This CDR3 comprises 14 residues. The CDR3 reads CASTLGMSNQPQHF.

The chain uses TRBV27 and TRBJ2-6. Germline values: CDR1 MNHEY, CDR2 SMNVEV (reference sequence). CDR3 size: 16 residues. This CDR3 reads CASSFGVRSGANVLTF.

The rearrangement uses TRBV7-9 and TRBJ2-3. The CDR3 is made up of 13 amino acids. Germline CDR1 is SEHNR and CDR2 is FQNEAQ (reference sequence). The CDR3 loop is CASSLEFTDTQYF.

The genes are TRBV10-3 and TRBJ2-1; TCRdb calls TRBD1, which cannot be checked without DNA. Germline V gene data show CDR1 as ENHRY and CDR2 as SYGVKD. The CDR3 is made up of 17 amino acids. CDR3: CAISENNRGGDTVEQFF.

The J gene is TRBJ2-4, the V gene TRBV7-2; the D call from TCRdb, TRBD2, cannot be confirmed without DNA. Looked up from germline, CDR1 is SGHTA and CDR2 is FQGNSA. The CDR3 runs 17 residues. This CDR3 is CASSLGTSGVAKNIQYF.

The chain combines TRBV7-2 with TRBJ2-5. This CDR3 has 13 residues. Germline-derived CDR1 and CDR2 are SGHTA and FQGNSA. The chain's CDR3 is CASSLARSETQYF.

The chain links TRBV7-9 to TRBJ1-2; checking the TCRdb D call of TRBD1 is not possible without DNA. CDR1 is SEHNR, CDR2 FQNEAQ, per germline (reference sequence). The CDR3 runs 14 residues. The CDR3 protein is CASSTPPESHGYTF.

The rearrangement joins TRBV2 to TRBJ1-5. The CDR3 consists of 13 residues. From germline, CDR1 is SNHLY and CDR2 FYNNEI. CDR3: CASVSSPNQPQHF.

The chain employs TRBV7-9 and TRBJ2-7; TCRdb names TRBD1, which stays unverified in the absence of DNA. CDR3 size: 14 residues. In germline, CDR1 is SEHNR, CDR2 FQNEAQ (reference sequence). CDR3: CASSLGGRGYEQYF. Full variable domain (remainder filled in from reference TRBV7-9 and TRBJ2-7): DTGVSQNPRHKITKRGQNVTFRCDPISEHNRLYWYRQTLGQGPEFLTYFQNEAQLEKSRLLSDRFSAERPKGSFSTLEIQRTEQGDSAMYLCASSLGGRGYEQYFGPGTRLTVT.

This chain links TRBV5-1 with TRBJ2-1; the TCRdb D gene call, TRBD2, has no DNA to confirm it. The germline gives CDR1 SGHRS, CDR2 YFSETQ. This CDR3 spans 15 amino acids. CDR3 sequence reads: CASSLDTSFGNEQFF.

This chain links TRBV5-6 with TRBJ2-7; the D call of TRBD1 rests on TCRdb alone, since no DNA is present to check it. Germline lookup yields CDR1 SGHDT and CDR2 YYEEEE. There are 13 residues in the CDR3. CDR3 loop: CASSPGRQREQYF. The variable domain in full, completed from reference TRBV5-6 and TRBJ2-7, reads DAGVTQSPTHLIKTRGQQVTLRCSPKSGHDTVSWYQQALGQGPQFIFQYYEEEERQRGNFPDRFSGHQFPNYSSELNVNALLLGDSALYLCASSPGRQREQYFGPGTRLTVT.

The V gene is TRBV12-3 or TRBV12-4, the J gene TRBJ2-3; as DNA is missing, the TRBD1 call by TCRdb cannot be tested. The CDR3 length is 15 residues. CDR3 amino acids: CASSNQGARTDTQYF.

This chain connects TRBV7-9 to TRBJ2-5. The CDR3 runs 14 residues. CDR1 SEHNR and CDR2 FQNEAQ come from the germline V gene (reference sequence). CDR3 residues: CASSLEVPKETQYF.

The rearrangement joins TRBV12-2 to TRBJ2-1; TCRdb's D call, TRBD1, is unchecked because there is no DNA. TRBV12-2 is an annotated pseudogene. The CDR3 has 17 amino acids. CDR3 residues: CASRLAAGTGDYNEQFF.

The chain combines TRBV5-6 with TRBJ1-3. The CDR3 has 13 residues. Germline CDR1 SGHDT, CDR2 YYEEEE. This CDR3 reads CASRYVSGNTIYF.

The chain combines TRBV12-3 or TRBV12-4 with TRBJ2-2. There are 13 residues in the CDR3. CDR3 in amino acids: CASRRRDTGELFF.

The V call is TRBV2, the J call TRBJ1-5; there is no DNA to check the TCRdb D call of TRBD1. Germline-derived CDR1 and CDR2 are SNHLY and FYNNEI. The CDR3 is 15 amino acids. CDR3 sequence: CASSPLGGSNQPQHF.

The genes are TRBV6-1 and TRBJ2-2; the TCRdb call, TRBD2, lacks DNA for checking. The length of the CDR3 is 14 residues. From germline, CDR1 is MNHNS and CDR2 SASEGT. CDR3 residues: CASSPGTSGGELFF.

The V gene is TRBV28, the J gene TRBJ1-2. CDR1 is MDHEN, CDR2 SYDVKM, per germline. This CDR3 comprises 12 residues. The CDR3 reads CASQDSIYGYTF.

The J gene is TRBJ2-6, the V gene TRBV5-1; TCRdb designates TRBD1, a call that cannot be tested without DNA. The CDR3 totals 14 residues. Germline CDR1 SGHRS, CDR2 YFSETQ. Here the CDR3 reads CASAGDSGANVLTF.

CDR3: CASRRRGAITGELFF. The gene calls are TRBV12-3 or TRBV12-4 and TRBJ2-2; TCRdb's D call of TRBD1 is untestable without DNA. This CDR3 spans 15 amino acids.

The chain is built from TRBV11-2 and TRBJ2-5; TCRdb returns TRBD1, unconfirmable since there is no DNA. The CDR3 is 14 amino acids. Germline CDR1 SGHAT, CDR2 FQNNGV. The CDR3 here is CASSLAGSGETQYF. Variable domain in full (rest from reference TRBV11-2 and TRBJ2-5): EAGVAQSPRYKIIEKRQSVAFWCNPISGHATLYWYQQILGQGPKLLIQFQNNGVVDDSQLPKDRFSAERLKGVDSTLKIQPAKLEDSAVYLCASSLAGSGETQYFGPGTRLLVL.

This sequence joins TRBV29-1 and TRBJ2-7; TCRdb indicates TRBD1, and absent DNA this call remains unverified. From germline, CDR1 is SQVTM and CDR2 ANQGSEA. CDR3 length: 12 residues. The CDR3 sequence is CSVEGQGNEQYF.

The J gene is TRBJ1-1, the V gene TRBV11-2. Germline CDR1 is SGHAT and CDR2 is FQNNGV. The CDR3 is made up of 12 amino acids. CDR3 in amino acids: CASTLIRSEAFF.

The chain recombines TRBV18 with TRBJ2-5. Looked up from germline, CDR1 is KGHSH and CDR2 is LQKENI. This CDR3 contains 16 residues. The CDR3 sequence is CASSPPQEWGQETQYF.

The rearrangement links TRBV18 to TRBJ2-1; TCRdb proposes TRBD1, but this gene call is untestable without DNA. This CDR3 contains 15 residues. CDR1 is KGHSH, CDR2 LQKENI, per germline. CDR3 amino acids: CASSPQGTGGNEQFF.

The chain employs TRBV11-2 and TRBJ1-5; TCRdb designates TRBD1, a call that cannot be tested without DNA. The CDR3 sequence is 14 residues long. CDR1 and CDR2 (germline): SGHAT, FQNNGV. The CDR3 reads CASSSTGYTQPQHF. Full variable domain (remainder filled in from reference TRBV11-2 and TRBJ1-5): EAGVAQSPRYKIIEKRQSVAFWCNPISGHATLYWYQQILGQGPKLLIQFQNNGVVDDSQLPKDRFSAERLKGVDSTLKIQPAKLEDSAVYLCASSSTGYTQPQHFGDGTRLSIL.

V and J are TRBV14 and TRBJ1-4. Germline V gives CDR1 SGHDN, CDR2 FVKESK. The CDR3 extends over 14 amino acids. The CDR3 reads CASSRRGPIEKLFF.